This TCR beta chain was sequenced for a study of T-cell memory formation after mild COVID-19. About the study: The TCR clusters were mostly specific to one donor.

Notes on the study in general: Mainly CM and EM harbored the contracting CD4+ clones; mainly EMRA harbored the CD8+ ones.

In this sample, this clonotype turned up a few times. The target antigen is unknown. TCRdb processed the 5' RACE reads anew with MiXCR; each CDR3 protein has one entry. The sample carries a few hundred thousand distinct CDR3 sequences, 20% to 25% recorded once. The sample taken for sequencing was PBMCs or a T cell subset sorted from them (not recorded which). The TCR originated in an adult woman who had mild COVID-19 (a few samples of this study predate the infection). Cell type and time point are not known.

CDR3 in DNA: TGCAGTGCTAGAGATTTTCTCAGTGAGAGCACAGATACGCAGTATTTT. Amino acid sequence: CSARDFLSESTDTQYF. The rearrangement joins TRBV20-1 to TRBJ2-3, with D unresolved. Trimming removed 0 bases from V and 0 bases from J, with 13 bases in between. This CDR3 is 16 amino acids long. Germline V gene data show CDR1 as DFQATT and CDR2 as SNEGSKA (reference sequence).